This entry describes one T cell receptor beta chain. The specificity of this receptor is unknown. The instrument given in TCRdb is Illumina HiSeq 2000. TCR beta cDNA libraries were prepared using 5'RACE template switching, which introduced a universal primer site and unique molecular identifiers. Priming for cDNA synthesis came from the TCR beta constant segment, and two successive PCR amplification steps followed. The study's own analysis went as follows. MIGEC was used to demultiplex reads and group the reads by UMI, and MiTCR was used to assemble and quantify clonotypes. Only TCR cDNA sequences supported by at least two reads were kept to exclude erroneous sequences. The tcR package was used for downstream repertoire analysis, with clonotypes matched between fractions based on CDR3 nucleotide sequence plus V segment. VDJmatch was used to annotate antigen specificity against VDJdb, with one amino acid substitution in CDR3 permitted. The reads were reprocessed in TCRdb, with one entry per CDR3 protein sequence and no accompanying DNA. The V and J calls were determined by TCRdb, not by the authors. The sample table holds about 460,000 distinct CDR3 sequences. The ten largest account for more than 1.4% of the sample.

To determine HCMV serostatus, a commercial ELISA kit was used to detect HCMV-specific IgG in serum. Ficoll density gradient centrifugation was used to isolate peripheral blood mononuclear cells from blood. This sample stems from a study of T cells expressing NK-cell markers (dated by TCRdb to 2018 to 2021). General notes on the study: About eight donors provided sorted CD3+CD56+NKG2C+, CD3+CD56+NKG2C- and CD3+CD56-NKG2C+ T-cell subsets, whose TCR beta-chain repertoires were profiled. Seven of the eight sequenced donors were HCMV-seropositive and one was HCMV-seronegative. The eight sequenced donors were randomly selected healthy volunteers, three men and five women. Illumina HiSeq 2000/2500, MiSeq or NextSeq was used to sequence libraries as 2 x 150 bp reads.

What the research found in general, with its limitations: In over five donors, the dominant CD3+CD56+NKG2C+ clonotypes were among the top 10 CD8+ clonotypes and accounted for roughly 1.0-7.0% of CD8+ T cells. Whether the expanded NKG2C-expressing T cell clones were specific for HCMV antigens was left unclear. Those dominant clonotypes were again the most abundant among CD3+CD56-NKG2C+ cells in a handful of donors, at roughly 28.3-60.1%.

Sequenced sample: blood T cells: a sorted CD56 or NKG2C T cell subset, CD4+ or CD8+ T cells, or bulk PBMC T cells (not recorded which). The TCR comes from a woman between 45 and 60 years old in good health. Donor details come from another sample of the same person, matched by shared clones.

The CDR3 sequence is CASSSPRGSGNTIYF. This chain joins TRBV7-2 to TRBJ1-3; the D call of TRBD1 rests on TCRdb alone, since no DNA is present to check it. There are 15 amino acids in the CDR3, from cysteine to phenylalanine inclusive. This entry has no DNA. From a lookup of the germline V gene, CDR1 and CDR2 are SGHTA and FQGNSA.